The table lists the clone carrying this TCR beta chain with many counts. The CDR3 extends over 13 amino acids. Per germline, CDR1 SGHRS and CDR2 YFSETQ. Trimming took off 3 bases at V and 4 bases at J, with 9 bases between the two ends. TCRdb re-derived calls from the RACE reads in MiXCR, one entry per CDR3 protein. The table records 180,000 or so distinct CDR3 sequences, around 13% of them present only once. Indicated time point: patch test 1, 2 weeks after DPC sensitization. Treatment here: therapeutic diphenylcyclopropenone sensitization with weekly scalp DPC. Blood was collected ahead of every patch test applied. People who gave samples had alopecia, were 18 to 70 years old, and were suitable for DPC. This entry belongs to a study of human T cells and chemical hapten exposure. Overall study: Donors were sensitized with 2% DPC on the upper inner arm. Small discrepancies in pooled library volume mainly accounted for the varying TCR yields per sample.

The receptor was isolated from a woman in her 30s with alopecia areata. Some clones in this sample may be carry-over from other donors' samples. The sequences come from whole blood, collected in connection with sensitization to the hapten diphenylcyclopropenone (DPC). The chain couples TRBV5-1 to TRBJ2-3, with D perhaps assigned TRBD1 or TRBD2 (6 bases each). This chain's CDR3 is CASSSGAADTQYF. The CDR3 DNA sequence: TGCGCCAGCAGCTCGGGGGCTGCAGATACGCAGTATTTT.